Below are 2 T cell receptor beta chains sequenced from a single sample in a study of Graves' ophthalmopathy and Graves' hyperthyroidism. The sequenced template was RNA, covering the TCR beta CDR3 region. First-round RT-PCR used HTBI primers; second-round multiplex PCR followed. TCRdb re-analysed the multiplex PCR reads in MiXCR, keeping a single row per CDR3 protein. Of over a million distinct CDR3 sequences in the sample, less than 45% were seen once. What was sequenced was peripheral blood or thyroid tissue (not recorded which). The receptors stem from an adult man with Graves' hyperthyroidism.

This clonotype appeared once. This rearrangement joins TRBV10-2 to TRBJ2-3, with D perhaps matching TRBD1 or TRBD2 (7 bases each). The germline V gene encodes CDR1 WSHSY and CDR2 SAAADI. With 3 bases removed from V and 2 bases from J, the gap between germline ends came to 18 bases. The CDR3 is 17 amino acids. The CDR3 DNA reads as TGCGCCAGCAGTGAAGGGAGGGGACAGCGACTCACAGATACGCAGTATTTT. It yields the protein CASSEGRGQRLTDTQYF.

On this clonotype: Given a much more abundant clone one base away, this may be a read error. The chain uses TRBV7-9 and TRBJ2-7, with D possibly matching TRBD1 (5 bases). The CDR3 extends over 14 amino acids. Germline V CDR1 and CDR2: SEHNR, FQNEAQ (reference sequence). Trimming removed 7 bases at V and 0 bases at J, with 13 bases between. DNA of the CDR3: TGTGCCAGCATCTCGGGCAGGGACTCCTACGAGCAGTACTTC. Encoded protein: CASISGRDSYEQYF.